This entry describes one T cell receptor beta chain. Its specificity is unknown. The data stem from a study of regulatory T cells in long-lasting Graves disease. Study-wide results and caveats: Persistent disease was associated with favored TRBV28 usage and with favored use of TRBJ1-2 and TRBJ2-5.

Time point denoted: persistent/refractory GD, antithyroid drugs over 5 years with positive TRAb. Making the TCR library involved RNA that had been extracted from PBMCs. Construction of the TCR beta libraries employed iRepertoire HTBI primers in conjunction with Arm-PCR of CDR3 regions. TCRdb independently ran MiXCR on the multiplex PCR reads; one entry per CDR3 protein. Of about half a million distinct CDR3 sequences in the sample, 20% to 25% are singletons; the top ten hold 13%. The V and J ends lost 2 bases and 4 bases respectively, with 11 bases between them. Germline V gene data show CDR1 as KGHSH and CDR2 as LQKENI. This CDR3 has 14 amino acids.

Sequencing was performed on peripheral blood mononuclear cells (PBMCs), taken when the disease was refractory, from a patient treated with antithyroid drugs. The clonotype originates from a female donor with Graves disease. This rearrangement joins TRBV18 to TRBJ2-5, with D unclear. CDR3 protein: CASSPVPASETQYF. CDR3 nucleotide sequence: TGTGCCAGCTCACCAGTCCCAGCATCAGAGACCCAGTACTTC.